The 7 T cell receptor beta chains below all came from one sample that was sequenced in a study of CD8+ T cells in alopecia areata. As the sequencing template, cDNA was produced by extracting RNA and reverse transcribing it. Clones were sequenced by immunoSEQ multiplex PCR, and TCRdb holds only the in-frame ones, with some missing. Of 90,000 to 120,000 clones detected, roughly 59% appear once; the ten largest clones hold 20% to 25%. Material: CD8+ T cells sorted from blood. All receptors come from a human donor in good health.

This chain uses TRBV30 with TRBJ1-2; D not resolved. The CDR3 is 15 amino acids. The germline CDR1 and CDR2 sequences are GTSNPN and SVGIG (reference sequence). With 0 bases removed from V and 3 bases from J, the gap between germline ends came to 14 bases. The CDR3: CAWSVPRAYYYGYTF. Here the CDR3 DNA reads TGTGCCTGGAGTGTACCGAGGGCCTACTACTATGGCTACACCTTC.

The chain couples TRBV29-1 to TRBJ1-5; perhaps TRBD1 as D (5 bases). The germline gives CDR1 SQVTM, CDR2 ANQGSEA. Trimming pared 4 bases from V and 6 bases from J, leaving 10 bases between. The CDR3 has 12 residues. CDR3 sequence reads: CSVGEGTQPQHF. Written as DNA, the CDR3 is TGCAGCGTTGGAGAGGGGACTCAGCCCCAGCATTTT.

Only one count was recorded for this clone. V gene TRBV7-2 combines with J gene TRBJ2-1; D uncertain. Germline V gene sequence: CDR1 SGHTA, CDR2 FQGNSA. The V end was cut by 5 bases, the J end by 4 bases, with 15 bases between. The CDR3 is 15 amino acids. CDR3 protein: CASSPTRIRYNEQFF. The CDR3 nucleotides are TGTGCCAGCAGCCCCACCCGTATCCGATACAATGAGCAGTTCTTC.

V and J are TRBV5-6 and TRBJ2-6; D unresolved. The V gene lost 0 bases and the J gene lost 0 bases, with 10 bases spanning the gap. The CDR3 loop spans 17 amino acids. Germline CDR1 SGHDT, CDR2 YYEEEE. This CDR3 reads CASSLGVLGSGANVLTF. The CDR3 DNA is TGTGCCAGCAGCTTGGGTGTTTTGGGCTCTGGGGCCAACGTCCTGACTTTC.

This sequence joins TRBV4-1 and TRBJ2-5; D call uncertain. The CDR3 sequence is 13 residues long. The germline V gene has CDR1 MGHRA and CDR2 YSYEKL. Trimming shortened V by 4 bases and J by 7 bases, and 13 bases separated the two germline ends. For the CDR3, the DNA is TGCGCCAGCAGCCGCCGAAAGCCAGGGACCCAGTACTTC. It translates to CASSRRKPGTQYF.

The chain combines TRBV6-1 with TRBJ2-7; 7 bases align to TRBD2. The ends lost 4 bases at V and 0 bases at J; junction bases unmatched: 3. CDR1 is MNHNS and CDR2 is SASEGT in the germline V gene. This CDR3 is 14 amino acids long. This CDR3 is CASSVRDYSYEQYF. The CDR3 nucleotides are TGTGCCAGCAGTGTCCGGGACTACTCCTACGAGCAGTACTTC.

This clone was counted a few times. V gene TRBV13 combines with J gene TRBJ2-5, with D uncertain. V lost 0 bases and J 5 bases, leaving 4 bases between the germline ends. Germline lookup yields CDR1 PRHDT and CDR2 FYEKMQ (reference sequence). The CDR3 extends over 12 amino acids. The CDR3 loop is CASSLGLETQYF. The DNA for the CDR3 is TGTGCCAGCAGCTTAGGCTTGGAGACCCAGTACTTC. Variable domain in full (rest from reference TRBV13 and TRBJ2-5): AAGVIQSPRHLIKEKRETATLKCYPIPRHDTVYWYQQGPGQDPQFLISFYEKMQSDKGSIPDRFSAQQFSDYHSELNMSSLELGDSALYFCASSLGLETQYFGPGTRLLVL.